These T cell receptor beta chains were read from a single sample in a study of beta chain features in type 1 diabetes. Assay: immunoSEQ multiplex PCR; the TCRdb copy retains only in-frame clones and omits some. The table has almost 350,000 clones, approximately 10% seen once. The sample consisted of central memory CD4+ T cells from blood. The receptors come from a man aged 25-40 years with type 1 diabetes. CDR3s include the opening cysteine and the closing phenylalanine or tryptophan. Each record gives: J gene, D gene, V gene, CDR3 length, clone size, CDR3 protein, CDR3 DNA. The D gene is left open where the match is weak. The size of a clone is reported for some rows only, either as once, few or many, or as a class for expanded clones.

j_gene: TRBJ2-7
d_gene: .
v_gene: TRBV6-1
len: 12
abundance: .
CDR3aa: CASSEARYEQYF
CDR3nt: TGTGCCAGCAGTGAGGCTCGCTACGAGCAGTACTTC

j_gene: TRBJ2-5
d_gene: .
v_gene: TRBV27
len: 11
abundance: few
CDR3aa: CASRRQETQYF
CDR3nt: TGTGCCAGCAGGCGCCAAGAGACCCAGTACTTC

j_gene: TRBJ1-2
d_gene: TRBD1
v_gene: TRBV29-1
len: 16
abundance: few
CDR3aa: CSVVSQGVTLNYGYTF
CDR3nt: TGCAGCGTCGTCTCACAGGGGGTGACGCTTAACTATGGCTACACCTTC

j_gene: TRBJ1-5
d_gene: .
v_gene: TRBV6-6
len: 13
abundance: .
CDR3aa: CASSLDSNQPQHF
CDR3nt: TGTGCCAGCAGTCTCGATAGCAATCAGCCCCAGCATTTT

j_gene: TRBJ2-2
d_gene: .
v_gene: TRBV6-6
len: 14
abundance: few
CDR3aa: CASSESRGTGELFF
CDR3nt: TGTGCCAGCAGTGAGTCCAGGGGCACCGGGGAGCTGTTTTTT

j_gene: TRBJ2-5
d_gene: .
v_gene: TRBV11-2
len: 15
abundance: .
CDR3aa: CASSLDGAGQETQYF
CDR3nt: TGTGCCAGCAGCTTAGATGGGGCGGGTCAGGAGACCCAGTACTTC

j_gene: TRBJ2-2
d_gene: TRBD1
v_gene: TRBV7-9
len: 15
abundance: many
CDR3aa: CASRRDRGNTGELFF
CDR3nt: TGTGCCAGCAGACGGGACAGGGGGAACACCGGGGAGCTGTTTTTT

j_gene: TRBJ2-6
d_gene: .
v_gene: TRBV5-1
len: 16
abundance: .
CDR3aa: CASSLAGNSGANVLTF
CDR3nt: TGCGCCAGCAGCTTGGCAGGAAACTCTGGGGCCAACGTCCTGACTTTC

j_gene: TRBJ2-1
d_gene: .
v_gene: TRBV5-4
len: 13
abundance: few
CDR3aa: CASSRPGLDEQFF
CDR3nt: TGTGCCAGCAGCCGACCGGGACTGGATGAGCAGTTCTTC

j_gene: TRBJ2-5
d_gene: .
v_gene: TRBV9
len: 15
abundance: few
CDR3aa: CASSLSGTHDGDQYF
CDR3nt: TGTGCCAGCAGCCTCTCCGGGACACACGACGGGGACCAGTACTTC

j_gene: TRBJ2-1
d_gene: TRBD2
v_gene: TRBV28
len: 14
abundance: few
CDR3aa: CASSPGGAYKEQFF
CDR3nt: TGTGCCAGCAGTCCCGGGGGGGCCTACAAAGAGCAGTTCTTC

j_gene: TRBJ2-7
d_gene: TRBD1
v_gene: TRBV18
len: 13
abundance: .
CDR3aa: CASSPTGGDEQYF
CDR3nt: TGTGCCAGCTCACCGACAGGGGGCGACGAGCAGTACTTC

j_gene: TRBJ2-3
d_gene: TRBD2
v_gene: TRBV2
len: 15
abundance: .
CDR3aa: CASRKEAGPTDTQYF
CDR3nt: TGTGCCAGCAGAAAGGAAGCGGGACCGACAGATACGCAGTATTTT

j_gene: TRBJ2-7
d_gene: .
v_gene: TRBV7-2
len: 17
abundance: few
CDR3aa: CASSLGFDRKSSYEQYF
CDR3nt: TGTGCCAGCAGCTTGGGATTTGACAGAAAGAGCTCCTACGAGCAGTACTTC

j_gene: TRBJ2-6
d_gene: .
v_gene: TRBV4-3
len: 18
abundance: few
CDR3aa: CASSQTTVTYSGANVLTF
CDR3nt: TGCGCCAGCAGCCAAACGACAGTGACATACTCTGGGGCCAACGTCCTGACTTTC

j_gene: TRBJ2-7
d_gene: .
v_gene: TRBV30
len: 15
abundance: .
CDR3aa: CAWSGNSGRGYEQYF
CDR3nt: TGTGCCTGGAGTGGTAATTCAGGGAGAGGTTACGAGCAGTACTTC

j_gene: TRBJ2-6
d_gene: .
v_gene: TRBV10-3
len: 13
abundance: .
CDR3aa: CAISEGGANVLTF
CDR3nt: TGTGCCATCAGTGAAGGTGGGGCCAACGTCCTGACTTTC

j_gene: TRBJ1-3
d_gene: .
v_gene: TRBV9
len: 12
abundance: .
CDR3aa: CASSVDGNTIYF
CDR3nt: TGTGCCAGCAGCGTAGATGGAAACACCATATATTTT

j_gene: TRBJ1-2
d_gene: .
v_gene: TRBV30
len: 13
abundance: .
CDR3aa: CAWSFRGGYGYTF
CDR3nt: TGTGCCTGGAGTTTCAGGGGAGGGTATGGCTACACCTTC

j_gene: TRBJ1-2
d_gene: .
v_gene: TRBV5-1
len: 14
abundance: few
CDR3aa: CASSLGQISDGYTF
CDR3nt: TGCGCCAGCAGCTTGGGACAGATTTCTGATGGCTACACCTTC

j_gene: TRBJ2-1
d_gene: TRBD1
v_gene: TRBV28
len: 14
abundance: many
CDR3aa: CASTIPGQSDEQFF
CDR3nt: TGTGCCAGTACAATCCCGGGACAGTCTGATGAGCAGTTCTTC

j_gene: TRBJ2-3
d_gene: .
v_gene: TRBV7-2
len: 16
abundance: few
CDR3aa: CASSLEGARGTDTQYF
CDR3nt: TGTGCCAGCAGCTTAGAAGGGGCGCGGGGCACAGATACGCAGTATTTT

j_gene: TRBJ2-3
d_gene: .
v_gene: TRBV7-2
len: 14
abundance: .
CDR3aa: CASSLAAGPDTQYF
CDR3nt: TGTGCCAGCAGCTTGGCCGCGGGCCCGGATACGCAGTATTTT

j_gene: TRBJ1-5
d_gene: TRBD1
v_gene: TRBV18
len: 15
abundance: few
CDR3aa: CASSPTGGRTQPQHF
CDR3nt: TGTGCCAGCTCACCAACAGGGGGGCGCACTCAGCCCCAGCATTTT

j_gene: TRBJ1-4
d_gene: .
v_gene: TRBV10-3
len: 14
abundance: many
CDR3aa: CAISQGQGSEKLFF
CDR3nt: TGTGCCATCAGCCAGGGCCAGGGGAGTGAAAAACTGTTTTTT

j_gene: TRBJ2-7
d_gene: .
v_gene: TRBV19
len: 12
abundance: few
CDR3aa: CASNQGVGEQYF
CDR3nt: TGTGCCAGTAATCAGGGAGTGGGCGAGCAGTACTTC

j_gene: TRBJ1-1
d_gene: TRBD1
v_gene: TRBV15
len: 12
abundance: .
CDR3aa: CATSHRGTEAFF
CDR3nt: TGTGCCACCAGCCACAGGGGTACTGAAGCTTTCTTT

j_gene: TRBJ2-7
d_gene: TRBD1
v_gene: TRBV7-2
len: 14
abundance: few
CDR3aa: CASRTGQGSYEQYF
CDR3nt: TGTGCCAGCAGAACAGGACAGGGCTCCTACGAGCAGTACTTC

j_gene: TRBJ2-7
d_gene: .
v_gene: TRBV10-3
len: 12
abundance: .
CDR3aa: CAISGQSYEQYF
CDR3nt: TGTGCCATCAGTGGACAGTCCTACGAGCAGTACTTC

j_gene: TRBJ2-1
d_gene: .
v_gene: TRBV4-3
len: 12
abundance: .
CDR3aa: CASSQALGEQFF
CDR3nt: TGCGCCAGCAGCCAGGCACTGGGAGAGCAGTTCTTC

j_gene: TRBJ2-6
d_gene: .
v_gene: TRBV7-2
len: 17
abundance: few
CDR3aa: CASSPSGAGAGANVLTF
CDR3nt: TGTGCCAGCAGCCCCTCTGGGGCAGGGGCCGGGGCCAACGTCCTGACTTTC

j_gene: TRBJ2-3
d_gene: TRBD2
v_gene: TRBV9
len: 16
abundance: .
CDR3aa: CASSVARLAGTDTQYF
CDR3nt: TGTGCCAGCAGCGTAGCTCGACTAGCGGGCACAGATACGCAGTATTTT

j_gene: TRBJ1-2
d_gene: .
v_gene: TRBV18
len: 13
abundance: .
CDR3aa: CASSPGQIYGYTF
CDR3nt: TGTGCCAGCTCACCTGGGCAGATCTATGGCTACACCTTC

j_gene: TRBJ2-7
d_gene: .
v_gene: TRBV11-2
len: 12
abundance: .
CDR3aa: CASSLRGYEQYF
CDR3nt: TGTGCCAGCAGCTTAAGGGGCTACGAGCAGTACTTC

j_gene: TRBJ1-6
d_gene: .
v_gene: TRBV19
len: 15
abundance: .
CDR3aa: CASSIAGQNNSPLHF
CDR3nt: TGTGCCAGTAGTATAGCTGGACAGAATAATTCACCCCTCCACTTT

j_gene: TRBJ1-1
d_gene: TRBD1
v_gene: TRBV7-9
len: 14
abundance: .
CDR3aa: CASSLGQGDTEAFF
CDR3nt: TGTGCCAGCAGCTTGGGACAGGGTGACACTGAAGCTTTCTTT

j_gene: TRBJ2-7
d_gene: TRBD2
v_gene: TRBV11-2
len: 15
abundance: few
CDR3aa: CASSPRSGASYEQYF
CDR3nt: TGTGCCAGCAGCCCACGGAGCGGGGCTTCCTACGAGCAGTACTTC

j_gene: TRBJ2-7
d_gene: .
v_gene: TRBV7-9
len: 12
abundance: .
CDR3aa: CASTVGAYEQYF
CDR3nt: TGTGCCAGCACCGTAGGAGCCTACGAGCAGTACTTC

j_gene: TRBJ1-2
d_gene: .
v_gene: TRBV28
len: 14
abundance: few
CDR3aa: CAITTAPAQSSYTF
CDR3nt: TGTGCCATTACGACCGCCCCGGCCCAGAGCAGCTACACCTTC

j_gene: TRBJ1-2
d_gene: TRBD1
v_gene: TRBV29-1
len: 13
abundance: few
CDR3aa: CSVPGQGSRGYTF
CDR3nt: TGCAGCGTACCGGGACAGGGGTCCCGTGGCTACACCTTC